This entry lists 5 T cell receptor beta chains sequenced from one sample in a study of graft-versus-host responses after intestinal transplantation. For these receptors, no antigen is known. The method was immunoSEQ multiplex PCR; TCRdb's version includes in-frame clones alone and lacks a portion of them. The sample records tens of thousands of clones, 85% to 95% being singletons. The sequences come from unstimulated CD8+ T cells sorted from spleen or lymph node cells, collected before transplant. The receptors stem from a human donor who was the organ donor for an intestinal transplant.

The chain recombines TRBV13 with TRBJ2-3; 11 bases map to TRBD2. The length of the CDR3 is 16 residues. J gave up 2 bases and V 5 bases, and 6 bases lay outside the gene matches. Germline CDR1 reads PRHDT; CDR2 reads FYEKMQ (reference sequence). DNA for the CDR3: TGTGCCAGCAGCCTCAGACTAGCGGGGACCACAGATACGCAGTATTTT. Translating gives CASSLRLAGTTDTQYF.

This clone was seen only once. The CDR3 spells CASSLGGVGTEAFF. DNA for the CDR3: TGCGCCAGCAGCTTGGGCGGAGTAGGGACTGAAGCTTTCTTT. V and J are TRBV5-1 and TRBJ1-1, with D hard to call. V was pared by 0 bases and J by 5 bases, with 11 bases between. Germline V gene lookup returns CDR1 SGHRS and CDR2 YFSETQ. The CDR3 length is 14 residues.

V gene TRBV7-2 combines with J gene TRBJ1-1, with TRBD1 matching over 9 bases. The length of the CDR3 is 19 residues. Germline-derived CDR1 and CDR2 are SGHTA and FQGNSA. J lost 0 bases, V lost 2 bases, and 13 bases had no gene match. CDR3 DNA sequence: TGTGCCAGCAGCTTACCCCACCTTACAGGGGGCAGTTTGAACACTGAAGCTTTCTTT. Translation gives CASSLPHLTGGSLNTEAFF.

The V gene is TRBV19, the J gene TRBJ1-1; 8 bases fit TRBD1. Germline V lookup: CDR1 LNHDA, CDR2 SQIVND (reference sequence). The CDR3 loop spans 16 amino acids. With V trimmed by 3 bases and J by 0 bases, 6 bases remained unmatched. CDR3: CASSIPDRDMNTEAFF. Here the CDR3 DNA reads TGTGCCAGTAGTATCCCGGACAGGGATATGAACACTGAAGCTTTCTTT.

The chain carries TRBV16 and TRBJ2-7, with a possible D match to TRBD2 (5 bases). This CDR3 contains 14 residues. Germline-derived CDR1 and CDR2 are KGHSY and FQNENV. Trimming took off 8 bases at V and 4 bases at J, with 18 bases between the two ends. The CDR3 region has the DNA TGTGCCAGCGCGGAGGTGGGTCCGCTGTACGAGCAGTACTTC. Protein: CASAEVGPLYEQYF.